This T cell receptor (beta chain) was profiled in a study of blood T cell repertoires in COVID-19. Across the whole study: The study drew acute and convalescent COVID-19 samples from the United States, Italy and Spain. From T cells, B-cell-depleted T cells, or PBMCs came the material, which was cDNA or gDNA.

A single count supports this clone. As processed by the authors: From reference gene primer amplification, estimates of nucleated cell counts were derived. Only in-frame clones appear in the TCRdb table, and some are missing; sequencing was by immunoSEQ multiplex PCR. V, J and clone size reflect that table, while D and trimming were determined from the DNA. Of tens of thousands of clones in the sample, around 85% were seen once. The CDR3 spans 13 residues. V lost 0 bases, J lost 5 bases, and 1 base stayed unmatched. CDR1 is SGHDT and CDR2 is YYEEEE in the germline V gene. Sequenced sample: peripheral blood. The receptor was derived from a human donor in a cohort sampled during active COVID-19. This chain uses TRBV5-6 with TRBJ1-2; 7 positions match TRBD1. The CDR3 sequence is CASSLEGQYGYTF. CDR3 bases: TGTGCCAGCAGCTTGGAGGGACAGTATGGCTACACCTTC.